Detailed here is one T cell receptor (beta chain). Its binding antigen is unknown. The data were taken from a study of CXCR3-negative and CXCR3-positive naive CD8 T cells (dated by TCRdb to the late 2010s). For the wider study: In total, about 150 million TRB reads were obtained, which works out to roughly 1.5 +/- 0.3 million reads per library. Diversity and physicochemical repertoire analyses were performed on 11 donors pooled from two independent experiments. Naive subsets from five or six donors and memory cells from 3 donors were included in the TRBV-TRBJ cluster analysis. The paper's findings and limits, for the study overall: Compared with CXCR3-negative naive cells, CXCR3-positive naive cells had TRB CDR3s with higher hydrophobicity (lower Kidera factor 4), lower energy, and higher strength and volume indices. Both naive subsets had comparably high repertoire diversity, while memory CD8+ T cells had much lower repertoire diversity. Similar TRBV-TRBJ usage was shown by naive CXCR3-negative and CXCR3-positive cells from the same donor, whereas distinct patterns were shown by memory cells. CXCR3 expression partially decreased after cryopreservation, so most assays used freshly isolated PBMCs. Because surface CD5, which has been linked to self-reactivity in mice, was comparable between naive subsets, TCR interaction strength was also inferred from TRB CDR3 physicochemical properties.

For each CD8+ T cell subset, flow sorting was done in triplicate, and under 350,000 cells per subset went directly into RLT lysis buffer. Naive CD8+ T cells were defined stringently as CD45RO-CCR7+CD27+CD95- to exclude memory contaminants. Standard density gradient centrifugation was used to isolate peripheral blood mononuclear cells from buffy coats. Naive CXCR3-negative and CXCR3-positive CD8+ T cells were flow-sorted on a FACSAria III. An RNeasy Mini Kit was used to extract total RNA from the sorted cells. The sequencer was a NextSeq 550. The Human TCR Profiling Kit (MiLaboratory) was used to make UMI-labeled 5' RACE TRB cDNA libraries. The full amount of extracted RNA was used for cDNA synthesis, and the full amount of resulting cDNA was used for PCR amplification. Libraries were prepared in parallel using an identical number of PCR cycles. The study's own analysis went as follows. MIGEC and MiXCR extracted about 53,000 +/- 10,000 unique UMI-labeled TRB cDNA molecules per library, requiring at least two reads per UMI. On average, each library contained approximately 40,000 +/- 10,000 functional in-frame TRB CDR3 nucleotide clonotypes without stop codons. After downsampling to 5000 UMI-labeled TRB molecules per sample, diversity metrics, including normalized Shannon-Wiener and Chao1, were computed in VDJtools. VDJtools computed clonotype-size-weighted physicochemical properties of the central five CDR3 residues: interaction energy, strength, volume and Kidera factor 4. Through TCRdb reprocessing, the reads give one entry per CDR3 protein sequence; DNA is omitted. TCRdb's processing, not the study's, gives the V and J calls here. For this sample, the table gives roughly 130,000 distinct CDR3 sequences. Around 0.54% of the sample is in the top ten clones.

Via the germline V gene, CDR1 is KGHSH and CDR2 LQKENI. The CDR3 has 15 amino acids, counting the end cysteine and phenylalanine. No DNA accompanies this entry. Sample: naive CXCR3+ CD8+ T cells from blood. Reading the label with the study, this specimen's cell subset or site is: CD45RO-CCR7+CD27+CD95- naive CD8+ T cells expressing CXCR3 (TNR3+). The TCR sequence derives from a human donor in good health. Some clones in this sample may be carry-over from other donors' samples. The chain is assembled from TRBV18 and TRBJ2-7; TCRdb names TRBD1, which stays unverified in the absence of DNA. The CDR3 has the sequence CASSPRQGLNYEQYF.